The clone carrying this TCR beta chain was seen a few times. The antigen remains unidentified. The sample comes from a study of T cells in localized non-small cell lung cancer. Data came from immunoSEQ multiplex PCR; TCRdb stores just in-frame clones and leaves some out. Of 2,000 to 2,500 clones detected, about 32% appear once; the ten largest clones hold about 18%. This CDR3 has 15 amino acids. The germline V gene has CDR1 GTSNPN and CDR2 SVGIG (reference sequence). V shed 2 bases and J shed 0 bases, with 8 bases lying between them. General study findings and limits: It remains possible that heterogeneity exists, since only one tumor region was sequenced. Tumor trailed uninvolved adjacent lung in T cell clonality, which peaked there. Out of the top 100 tumor clones, a median around 50 were seen in adjacent lung.

This receptor was identified in a woman aged 35-70 years with stage II squamous cell lung carcinoma. Sequenced material: normal lung tissue next to the tumor, taken before any cancer treatment. The J gene is TRBJ2-6, the V gene TRBV30; TRBD1 is a possible D gene (6 bases). The DNA of the CDR3 is TGTGCCTGGAGTCCAGGGGCCTCTGGGGCCAACGTCCTGACTTTC. It encodes CAWSPGASGANVLTF.